This T cell receptor (beta chain) emerged from a study of T cell changes during pregnancy in multiple sclerosis. Measured with immunoSEQ multiplex PCR; TCRdb has only the in-frame clones, and not every one. The sample records about 110,000 clones, approximately 90% being singletons. The length of the CDR3 is 16 residues. The trim removed 4 bases at V and 7 bases at J, leaving 11 bases unmatched. Germline V gene lookup returns CDR1 SGHRS and CDR2 YFSETQ. The sequence came from a female donor with multiple sclerosis, enrolled in a pregnancy study. J is TRBJ1-4 and V is TRBV5-1; 9 bases are shared with TRBD1. The input for sequencing was peripheral blood, taken in the third trimester of pregnancy. The CDR3 nucleotides are TGCGCCAGCAGCCTGGGACAGGGATTAACGAGTGAAAAACTGTTTTTT. The encoded protein is CASSLGQGLTSEKLFF.